This TCR beta chain was profiled in a study of cytomegalovirus exposure and HLA in healthy donors. Points from the study as a whole: Reports indicate that TCR beta sequences accurately predicted the HLA-A and HLA-B alleles of most subjects. Sequencing depth roughly uniform across donors was assumed in presence/absence analyses. When a later analysis was performed, an Asian-associated ancestry cluster reportedly had fewer N-insertions than the roughly 730-donor mean. Judged likely to be a sequencing artifact was a cluster of highly shared sequence variants.

On this clone: The antigen is not known.

The PCR was carried out with 60 Vbeta primers and 13 Jbeta primers. The data were produced by immunoSEQ multiplex PCR, yet TCRdb's version contains in-frame clones alone and is incomplete. The sample gives 120,000 to 150,000 clones, 60% to 85% of which show up once; less than 2% is in the top ten. Trimming cost V 3 bases and J 4 bases, with 15 bases left between them. CDR1 is LNHDA and CDR2 is SQIVND in the germline V gene (reference sequence). This CDR3 is 15 amino acids long. The sequence derives from a man aged 35 to 55 in good health and CMV-seronegative. Source material: PBMCs. This chain joins TRBV19 and TRBJ1-2, with D hard to call. The CDR3 loop reads CASSINGGISYGYTF. CDR3 sequence (DNA): TGTGCCAGTAGTATCAATGGCGGTATATCCTATGGCTACACCTTC.